Below, 2 T cell receptor beta chains from the same sample are listed, as sequenced in a study of T cells in Graves' hyperthyroidism and ophthalmopathy (dated by TCRdb to the late 2010s). Library generation was performed with multiplex PCR. Sequencing relied on an Illumina HiSeq 2000. The TCR beta CDR3 regions were amplified from the RNA transcripts. The TCR CDR3 was subjected to a first round of RT-PCR using the HTBI primer set and the Qiagen OneStep RT-PCR kit. TCRdb applied fastp at Q25 and MiXCR to the public reads, then kept only in-frame beta chains. Records with the same CDR3 protein are collapsed into one entry carrying the most frequent genes and DNA. This sample is represented by 620,000 or so distinct CDR3 sequences; around 13% of them were singletons. The ten largest clonotypes hold roughly an eighth of the sample. The sample taken for sequencing was blood. The origin of the receptors is a woman between 45 and 60 years old with Graves' ophthalmopathy.

This clonotype has ten or more counts. This chain joins TRBV5-5 and TRBJ2-3; the match to TRBD2 covers 8 bases. With V trimmed by 0 bases and J by 1 base, 1 base remained unmatched. Germline assignment: CDR1 SGHKS and CDR2 YYEKEE (reference sequence). The CDR3 contains 15 residues. For the CDR3, the DNA is TGTGCCAGCAGCTTGGGCGGGAGGCGCACAGATACGCAGTATTTT. Protein: CASSLGGRRTDTQYF.

At least ten counts were recorded for this clonotype. The chain couples TRBV20-1 to TRBJ1-4; TRBD1 agrees at 11 bases. Germline V gives CDR1 DFQATT, CDR2 SNEGSKA (reference sequence). The CDR3 runs to 16 residues. With V trimmed by 6 bases and J by 4 bases, 10 bases remained unmatched. CDR3 amino acids: CSALGQGARNNEKLFF. As DNA, the CDR3 is TGCAGTGCACTCGGACAGGGGGCGCGGAATAATGAAAAACTGTTTTTT.